What follows are 27 T cell receptor beta chains derived from one specimen sequenced in a study of blood T cell repertoires in COVID-19. Sequencing used immunoSEQ multiplex PCR; TCRdb keeps in-frame clones, though not all of them. The sample includes 40,000 to 50,000 clones, roughly four fifths of them seen just once. Sequenced sample: peripheral blood. The receptors stem from a woman at least 80 years old with acute or convalescent COVID-19.

J is TRBJ1-2 and V is TRBV11-2, with D hard to call. V was cut by 1 base and J by 3 bases, with 9 bases left in between. From germline, CDR1 is SGHAT and CDR2 FQNNGV. CDR3 length equals 14 residues. CDR3 DNA sequence: TGTGCCAGCAGCTTAGGTTTGGCGGACTATGGCTACACCTTC. It translates to CASSLGLADYGYTF.

The V call is TRBV14, the J call TRBJ1-2, with unresolved D. CDR1 SGHDN and CDR2 FVKESK come from the germline V gene. CDR3 length equals 13 residues. V was clipped by 1 base and J by 1 base, with 4 bases between them. CDR3 sequence reads: CASSQAINYGYTF. CDR3 DNA: TGTGCCAGCAGCCAAGCCATTAACTATGGCTACACCTTC. Variable domain in full (rest from reference TRBV14 and TRBJ1-2): EAGVTQFPSHSVIEKGQTVTLRCDPISGHDNLYWYRRVMGKEIKFLLHFVKESKQDESGMPNNRFLAERTGGTYSTLKVQPAELEDSGVYFCASSQAINYGYTFGSGTRLTVV.

This chain joins TRBV6-1 and TRBJ1-1; no reliable D call. The V and J ends lost 2 bases and 5 bases respectively, with 15 bases between them. The CDR3 extends over 15 amino acids. Germline V gene lookup returns CDR1 MNHNS and CDR2 SASEGT. The CDR3 bases are TGTGCCAGCAGTGAATTGCGGGGAGTGGGGACTGAAGCTTTCTTT. Its protein is CASSELRGVGTEAFF.

The rearrangement joins TRBV5-1 to TRBJ1-2; 8 bases fit TRBD1. Germline trimming cut 2 bases from V and 4 bases from J; bases unmatched to any gene: 4. The CDR3 extends over 14 amino acids. Germline CDR1 and CDR2: SGHRS and YFSETQ. This CDR3 is CASSLQGGLYGYTF. The CDR3 nucleotides are TGCGCCAGCAGCTTACAGGGGGGTCTCTATGGCTACACCTTC.

This clone occurred a few times. The chain combines TRBV3-1 (or the pseudogene TRBV3-2) with TRBJ2-5; D gene ambiguous. The CDR3 length is 11 residues. Germline-derived CDR1 and CDR2 are LGHDT and YNNKEL (reference sequence). V gave up 5 bases and J gave up 7 bases, with 8 bases separating them. The CDR3 nucleotides are TGTGCCAGCAGCTATGGCAGGACCCAGTACTTC. Residues: CASSYGRTQYF.

The rearrangement uses TRBV10-3 and TRBJ2-2, with TRBD2 identical over 8 bases. Germline V gene data show CDR1 as ENHRY and CDR2 as SYGVKD. The V gene end was trimmed by 2 bases and the J gene end by 4 bases; junction bases not matched to a gene: 3. The CDR3 covers 15 residues. For the CDR3, the DNA is TGTGCCATCAGTGAGAGACTAGCGAGCACCGGGGAGCTGTTTTTT. Translated, it gives CAISERLASTGELFF.

This clone has a single count. The rearrangement uses TRBV7-4 and TRBJ2-1, with TRBD2 as a possible D gene (5 bases). Germline V CDR1 and CDR2: SGHVT, SQSDAQ. The CDR3 spans 14 residues. V lost 3 bases and J 7 bases, leaving 13 bases between the germline ends. CDR3 sequence: CASSLVPGWNEQFF. DNA for the CDR3: TGTGCCAGCAGCTTGGTTCCGGGGTGGAATGAGCAGTTCTTC. The full variable domain, in which reference TRBV7-4 and TRBJ2-1 provide the parts outside the CDR3, is GAGVSQSPRYKVAKRGRDVALRCDSISGHVTLYWYRQTLGQGSEVLTYSQSDAQRDKSGRPSGRFSAERPERSVSTLKIQRTEQGDSAVYLCASSLVPGWNEQFFGPGTRLTVL.

The chain employs TRBV6-5 and TRBJ1-1; D gene ambiguous. V was clipped by 3 bases and J by 1 base, with 6 bases between them. Germline CDR1 reads MNHEY; CDR2 reads SVGAGI. The CDR3 loop spans 13 amino acids. The chain's CDR3 is CASSYRANTEAFF. The CDR3 DNA is TGTGCCAGCAGTTATCGCGCGAACACTGAAGCTTTCTTT.

This chain uses TRBV15 with TRBJ2-6; D is perhaps TRBD1 (5 bases). Germline V gene sequence: CDR1 LNHNV, CDR2 YYDKDF (reference sequence). The CDR3 length is 15 residues. The V and J ends lost 5 bases and 4 bases respectively, with 12 bases between them. The CDR3 DNA is TGTGCCACCAGCCGCGACAGTGCGGGGGCCAACGTCCTGACTTTC. It is translated as CATSRDSAGANVLTF.

A word on this clone: This same CDR3 is encoded by further DNA sequences in the sample. The chain joins TRBV9 to TRBJ2-7; 12 nucleotides agree with TRBD2. V shed 4 bases, J shed 7 bases, and the junction held 12 bases outside the gene matches. The CDR3 extends over 16 amino acids. CDR1 SGDLS and CDR2 YYNGEE come from the germline V gene. CDR3 nucleotides: TGTGCCAGCAGCCTAACGGGACTAGCGGGCTTGGGAGAGCAGTACTTC. Protein sequence: CASSLTGLAGLGEQYF.

J is TRBJ1-6 and V is TRBV4-1; D is undetermined. CDR3 size: 16 residues. Trimming removed 1 base from V and 0 bases from J, with 7 bases in between. Germline V CDR1 and CDR2: MGHRA, YSYEKL. The CDR3 DNA sequence: TGCGCCAGCAGCCAAGTGACGGGCTCCTATAATTCACCCCTCCACTTT. Translating it yields CASSQVTGSYNSPLHF.

V and J are TRBV2 and TRBJ1-5; 9 bases fit TRBD1. Losses at the gene ends were 7 bases for V and 4 bases for J; bases not matched to a gene: 5. The length of the CDR3 is 14 residues. Germline CDR1 and CDR2: SNHLY and FYNNEI. The DNA for the CDR3 is TGTGCCAGCAACCCGGGACAGGGTAATCAGCCCCAGCATTTT. Its translation is CASNPGQGNQPQHF.

The chain couples TRBV27 to TRBJ2-7; 7 nucleotides align to TRBD1. The CDR3 loop spans 14 amino acids. V shed 5 bases and J 2 bases; nucleotides not matched to a gene: 6. Germline V gene data show CDR1 as MNHEY and CDR2 as SMNVEV (reference sequence). CDR3 in DNA: TGTGCCAGCAGTCCTGCCGGACAGGCCTACGAGCAGTACTTC. Translating it yields CASSPAGQAYEQYF.

The chain joins TRBV19 to TRBJ1-2; 8 bases are a match to TRBD1. This CDR3 is built from 15 residues. The germline V gene has CDR1 LNHDA and CDR2 SQIVND (reference sequence). Losses at the gene ends were 6 bases for V and 2 bases for J; bases not matched to a gene: 8. The CDR3 loop reads CASRPNDRGNYGYTF. The CDR3 DNA follows: TGTGCCAGTAGACCCAACGACAGGGGCAACTATGGCTACACCTTC.

V usage is TRBV16 and J usage is TRBJ1-1; D is undetermined. Deletions cut 7 bases from V and 4 bases from J, with 7 bases between. Germline V CDR1 and CDR2: KGHSY, FQNENV. This CDR3 contains 11 residues. The CDR3: CASMLSTEAFF. For the CDR3, the DNA is TGTGCCAGCATGCTAAGCACTGAAGCTTTCTTT.

V and J are TRBV2 and TRBJ2-3, with 11 bases that match TRBD2. CDR3 length equals 19 residues. J was trimmed by 8 bases and V by 0 bases; bases with no gene match: 16. CDR1 and CDR2 (germline): SNHLY, FYNNEI. The chain's CDR3 is CASSEALGWVSGGAVTQYF. CDR3 nucleotides: TGTGCCAGCAGTGAAGCGCTCGGCTGGGTTAGCGGGGGGGCGGTTACGCAGTATTTT.

V is TRBV7-3 and J is TRBJ1-2; D unresolved. Trimming took off 0 bases at V and 1 base at J, with 9 bases between the two ends. The CDR3 runs to 15 residues. Germline V gives CDR1 SGHTA, CDR2 FQGTGA. DNA of the CDR3: TGTGCCAGCAGCTTAACCCCAGCGGATAACTATGGCTACACCTTC. Its translation: CASSLTPADNYGYTF.

The rearrangement joins TRBV18 to TRBJ2-5, with D maybe TRBD1 (5 bases). The CDR3 has 13 residues. V was clipped by 5 bases and J by 4 bases, with 11 bases between them. Germline lookup yields CDR1 KGHSH and CDR2 LQKENI. This CDR3 is CASSWARGETQYF. As DNA, the CDR3 is TGTGCCAGCTCATGGGCTAGGGGAGAGACCCAGTACTTC. Full variable domain (outside the CDR3, taken from reference TRBV18 and TRBJ2-5): NAGVMQNPRHLVRRRGQEARLRCSPMKGHSHVYWYRQLPEEGLKFMVYLQKENIIDESGMPKERFSAEFPKEGPSILRIQQVVRGDSAAYFCASSWARGETQYFGPGTRLLVL.

This sequence joins TRBV7-2 and TRBJ1-1, with 8 bases aligning to TRBD1. Trimming removed 5 bases from V and 3 bases from J; junction bases left unmatched: 5. Germline V gives CDR1 SGHTA, CDR2 FQGNSA. This CDR3 region has 14 residues. The DNA for the CDR3 is TGTGCCAGCAGCACCAGGGGGCGGGACACTGAAGCTTTCTTT. It yields the protein CASSTRGRDTEAFF.

This clone was picked up a small number of times. The V call is TRBV7-2, the J call TRBJ1-4; 9 bases are a match to TRBD1. Losses at the gene ends were 4 bases for V and 5 bases for J; bases not matched to a gene: 5. The germline CDR1 and CDR2 sequences are SGHTA and FQGNSA. CDR3 length: 15 amino acids. The CDR3 loop is CASSSYRGQNEKLFF. CDR3 DNA: TGTGCCAGCAGCTCATACAGGGGGCAGAATGAAAAACTGTTTTTT.

The chain employs TRBV9 and TRBJ2-5; TRBD2 matches 16 bases. The CDR3 covers 17 residues. With V trimmed by 3 bases and J by 4 bases, 6 bases remained unmatched. Germline CDR1 reads SGDLS; CDR2 reads YYNGEE. The CDR3 bases are TGTGCCAGCAGCGCGGGACTAGCGGGGGGGATCTCAGAGACCCAGTACTTC. Amino acid sequence: CASSAGLAGGISETQYF. Full variable domain (remainder filled in from reference TRBV9 and TRBJ2-5): DSGVTQTPKHLITATGQRVTLRCSPRSGDLSVYWYQQSLDQGLQFLIQYYNGEERAKGNILERFSAQQFPDLHSELNLSSLELGDSALYFCASSAGLAGGISETQYFGPGTRLLVL.

The chain uses TRBV11-3 and TRBJ2-1, with TRBD2 identical over 11 bases. CDR3 length: 16 amino acids. After removal of 5 bases from V and 5 bases from J, the junction contained 8 bases not matched to a gene. Germline V CDR1 and CDR2: SGHNT, YENEEA. CDR3 amino acids: CASSVSGTSGDNEQFF. DNA for the CDR3: TGTGCCAGCAGCGTTAGCGGGACTAGCGGCGACAATGAGCAGTTCTTC.

The chain recombines TRBV11-2 with TRBJ2-3, with a tentative D call TRBD1 (8 bases). The CDR3 extends over 16 amino acids. Germline V gene sequence: CDR1 SGHAT, CDR2 FQNNGV. Deletions cut 3 bases from V and 2 bases from J, with 15 bases between. The CDR3 DNA reads as TGTGCCAGCAGCTTCGGACAGGGACTAATCACAGATACGCAGTATTTT. It is translated as CASSFGQGLITDTQYF.

V and J are TRBV6-6 and TRBJ1-2, with 8 positions matching TRBD1. CDR3 length: 13 residues. V lost 5 bases, J lost 1 base, and 0 bases stayed unmatched. Per the germline V gene, CDR1 is MNHNY and CDR2 is SVGAGI (reference sequence). The CDR3 loop is CASSGQGNYGYTF. The CDR3 region has the DNA TGTGCCAGCAGTGGACAGGGTAACTATGGCTACACCTTC.

The rearrangement links TRBV11-3 to TRBJ2-1; D possibly corresponds to TRBD2 (6 bases). The CDR3 is made up of 15 amino acids. Trimming removed 0 bases from V and 7 bases from J, with 13 bases in between. Looked up from germline, CDR1 is SGHNT and CDR2 is YENEEA. DNA of the CDR3: TGTGCCAGCAGCTTAGATGGACTGGCGGGGAATGAGCAGTTCTTC. Its protein is CASSLDGLAGNEQFF.

This chain uses TRBV3-1 (or the pseudogene TRBV3-2) with TRBJ1-2; D is undetermined. Germline CDR1 LGHDT, CDR2 YNNKEL (reference sequence). The CDR3 totals 15 residues. V lost 0 bases and J lost 0, with 8 bases in between. In DNA, the CDR3 is TGTGCCAGCAGCCAAGATCCGGGAACTAACTATGGCTACACCTTC. Protein: CASSQDPGTNYGYTF.

The CDR3 region is CASSKGLANYNEQFF. The CDR3 DNA is TGTGCCAGCAGCAAGGGACTAGCGAACTACAATGAGCAGTTCTTC. The chain is built from TRBV11-3 and TRBJ2-1; 10 bases are shared with TRBD2. CDR1 is SGHNT and CDR2 is YENEEA in the germline V gene. With 5 bases clipped from V and 3 bases from J, the junction kept 4 bases outside the gene matches. CDR3 size: 15 residues. Supplemented by reference TRBV11-3 and TRBJ2-1, the full variable domain reads EAGVVQSPRYKIIEKKQPVAFWCNPISGHNTLYWYLQNLGQGPELLIRYENEEAVDDSQLPKDRFSAERLKGVDSTLKIQPAELGDSAVYLCASSKGLANYNEQFFGPGTRLTVL.